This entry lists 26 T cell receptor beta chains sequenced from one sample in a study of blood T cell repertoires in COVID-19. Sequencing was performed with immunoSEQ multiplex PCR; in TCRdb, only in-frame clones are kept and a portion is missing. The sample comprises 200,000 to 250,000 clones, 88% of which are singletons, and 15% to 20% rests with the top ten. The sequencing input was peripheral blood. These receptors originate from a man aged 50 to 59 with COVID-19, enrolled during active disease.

DNA of the CDR3: TGCGCCAGCAGCTTGGCGGCAGGGGGTATTGACACCATATATTTT. Protein sequence: CASSLAAGGIDTIYF. This rearrangement joins TRBV5-1 to TRBJ1-3; 7 bases are shared with TRBD1. Germline V gene data show CDR1 as SGHRS and CDR2 as YFSETQ. Trimming at V came to 0 bases and at J to 8 bases, leaving 8 bases not matched to a gene. This CDR3 has 15 amino acids.

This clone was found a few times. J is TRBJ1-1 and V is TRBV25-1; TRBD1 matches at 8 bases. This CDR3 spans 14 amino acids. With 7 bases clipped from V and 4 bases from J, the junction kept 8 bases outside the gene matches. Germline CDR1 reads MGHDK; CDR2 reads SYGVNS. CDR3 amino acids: CASTPIGQGTEAFF. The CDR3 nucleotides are TGTGCCAGCACTCCAATTGGACAGGGCACTGAAGCTTTCTTT.

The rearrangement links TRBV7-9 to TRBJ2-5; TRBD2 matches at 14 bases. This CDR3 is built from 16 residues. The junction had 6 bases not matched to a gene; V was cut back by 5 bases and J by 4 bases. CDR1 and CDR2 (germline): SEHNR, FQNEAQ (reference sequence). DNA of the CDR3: TGTGCCAGCAGCCCGGGGACTAGCGGGAGAGGAGAGACCCAGTACTTC. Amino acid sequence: CASSPGTSGRGETQYF. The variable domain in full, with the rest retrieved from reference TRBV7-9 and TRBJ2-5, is DTGVSQNPRHKITKRGQNVTFRCDPISEHNRLYWYRQTLGQGPEFLTYFQNEAQLEKSRLLSDRFSAERPKGSFSTLEIQRTEQGDSAMYLCASSPGTSGRGETQYFGPGTRLLVL.

The CDR3 sequence is CASSLEGRGYTF. CDR3 nucleotides: TGTGCCAGCAGCTTAGAGGGCCGCGGCTACACCTTC. The rearrangement links TRBV11-2 to TRBJ1-2; no clear D. In germline, CDR1 is SGHAT, CDR2 FQNNGV. Trimming left V 0 bases short and J 8 bases short, with 7 bases between. The length of the CDR3 is 12 residues.

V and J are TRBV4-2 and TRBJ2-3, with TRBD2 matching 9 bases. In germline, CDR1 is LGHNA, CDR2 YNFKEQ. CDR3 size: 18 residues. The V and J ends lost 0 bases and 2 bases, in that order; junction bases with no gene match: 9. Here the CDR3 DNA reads TGTGCCAGCAGCCAAGATCCCCAGGGACTAGCCGTCACAGATACGCAGTATTTT. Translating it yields CASSQDPQGLAVTDTQYF.

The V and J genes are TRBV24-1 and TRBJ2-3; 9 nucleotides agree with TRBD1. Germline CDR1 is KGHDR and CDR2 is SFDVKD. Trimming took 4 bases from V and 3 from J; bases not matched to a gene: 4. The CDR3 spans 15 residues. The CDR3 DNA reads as TGTGCCACCAGTGAATCTGGACAGGGGACAGATACGCAGTATTTT. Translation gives CATSESGQGTDTQYF.

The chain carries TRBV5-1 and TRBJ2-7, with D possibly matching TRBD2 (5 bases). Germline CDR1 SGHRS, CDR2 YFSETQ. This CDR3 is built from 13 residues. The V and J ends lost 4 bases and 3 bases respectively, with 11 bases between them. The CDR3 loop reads CASSEPTSYEQYF. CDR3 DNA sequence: TGCGCCAGCAGCGAACCAACTAGCTACGAGCAGTACTTC.

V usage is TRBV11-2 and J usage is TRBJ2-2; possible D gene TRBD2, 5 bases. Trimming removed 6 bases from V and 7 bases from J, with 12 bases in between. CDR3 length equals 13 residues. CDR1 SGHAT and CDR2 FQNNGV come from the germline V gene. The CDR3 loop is CASRVRGVGELFF. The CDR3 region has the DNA TGTGCCAGCAGGGTACGGGGAGTCGGGGAGCTGTTTTTT. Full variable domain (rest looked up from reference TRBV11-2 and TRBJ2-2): EAGVAQSPRYKIIEKRQSVAFWCNPISGHATLYWYQQILGQGPKLLIQFQNNGVVDDSQLPKDRFSAERLKGVDSTLKIQPAKLEDSAVYLCASRVRGVGELFFGEGSRLTVL.

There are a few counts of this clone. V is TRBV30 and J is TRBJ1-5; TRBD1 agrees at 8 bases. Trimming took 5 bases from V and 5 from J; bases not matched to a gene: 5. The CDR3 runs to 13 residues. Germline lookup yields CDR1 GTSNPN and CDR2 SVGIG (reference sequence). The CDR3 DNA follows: TGTGCCTGGGGACAGGGCGGTTATCAGCCCCAGCATTTT. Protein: CAWGQGGYQPQHF.

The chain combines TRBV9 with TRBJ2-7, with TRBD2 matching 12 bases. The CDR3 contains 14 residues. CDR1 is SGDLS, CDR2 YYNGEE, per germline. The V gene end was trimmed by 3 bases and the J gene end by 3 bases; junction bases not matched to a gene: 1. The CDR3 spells CASSEGLAGYEQYF. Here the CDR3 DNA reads TGTGCCAGCAGCGAGGGACTAGCGGGCTACGAGCAGTACTTC.

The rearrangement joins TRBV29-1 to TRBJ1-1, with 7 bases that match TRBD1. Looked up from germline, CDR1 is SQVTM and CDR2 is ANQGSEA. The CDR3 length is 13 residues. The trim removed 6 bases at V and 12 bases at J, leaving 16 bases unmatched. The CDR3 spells CSVGDRVIAESFF. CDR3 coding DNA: TGCAGCGTCGGCGACAGGGTGATTGCCGAGTCTTTCTTT.

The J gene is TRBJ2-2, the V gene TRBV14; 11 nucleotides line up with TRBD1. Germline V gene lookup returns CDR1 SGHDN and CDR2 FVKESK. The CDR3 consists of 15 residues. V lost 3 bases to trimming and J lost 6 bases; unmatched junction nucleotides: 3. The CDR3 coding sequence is TGTGCCAGCAGCCATCCGGGACAGGGGGCCGGGGAGCTGTTTTTT. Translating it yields CASSHPGQGAGELFF.

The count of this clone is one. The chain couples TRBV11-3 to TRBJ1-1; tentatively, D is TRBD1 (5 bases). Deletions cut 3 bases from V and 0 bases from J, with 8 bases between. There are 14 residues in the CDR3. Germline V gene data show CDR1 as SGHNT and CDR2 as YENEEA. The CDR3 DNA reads TGTGCCAGCAGCTTGCGGGGGGTGAACACTGAAGCTTTCTTT. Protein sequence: CASSLRGVNTEAFF.

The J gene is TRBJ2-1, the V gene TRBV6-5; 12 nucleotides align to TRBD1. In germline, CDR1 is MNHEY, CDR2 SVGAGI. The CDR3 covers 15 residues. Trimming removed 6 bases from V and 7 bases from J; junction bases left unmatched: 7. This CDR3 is CASRPPGQGANEQFF. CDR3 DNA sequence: TGTGCCAGCAGACCTCCGGGACAGGGGGCGAATGAGCAGTTCTTC.

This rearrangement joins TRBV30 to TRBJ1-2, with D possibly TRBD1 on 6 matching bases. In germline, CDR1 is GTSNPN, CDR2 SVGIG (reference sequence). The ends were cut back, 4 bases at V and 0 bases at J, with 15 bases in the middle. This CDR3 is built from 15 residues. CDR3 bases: TGTGCCTGGACGTCTACAGGGAAAGCTAACTATGGCTACACCTTC. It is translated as CAWTSTGKANYGYTF.

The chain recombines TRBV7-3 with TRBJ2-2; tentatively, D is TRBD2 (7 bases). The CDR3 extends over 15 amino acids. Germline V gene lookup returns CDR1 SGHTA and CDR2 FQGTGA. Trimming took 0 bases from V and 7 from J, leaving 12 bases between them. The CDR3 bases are TGTGCCAGCAGCTTAACTCGGGGGGCCAACGGGGAGCTGTTTTTT. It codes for CASSLTRGANGELFF.

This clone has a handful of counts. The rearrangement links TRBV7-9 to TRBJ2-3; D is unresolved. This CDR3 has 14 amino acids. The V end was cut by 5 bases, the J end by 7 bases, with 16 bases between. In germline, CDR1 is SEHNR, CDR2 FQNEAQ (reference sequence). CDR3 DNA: TGTGCCAGCAGCCCTACGGTCGGTCTAAATACGCAGTATTTT. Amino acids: CASSPTVGLNTQYF.

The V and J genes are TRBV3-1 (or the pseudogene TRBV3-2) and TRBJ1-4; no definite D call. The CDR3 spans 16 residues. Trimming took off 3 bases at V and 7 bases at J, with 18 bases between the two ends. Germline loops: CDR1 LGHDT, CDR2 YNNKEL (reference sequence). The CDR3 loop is CASSQKGPGEGEKLFF. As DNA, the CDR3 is TGTGCCAGCAGCCAGAAAGGGCCCGGGGAGGGTGAAAAACTGTTTTTT.

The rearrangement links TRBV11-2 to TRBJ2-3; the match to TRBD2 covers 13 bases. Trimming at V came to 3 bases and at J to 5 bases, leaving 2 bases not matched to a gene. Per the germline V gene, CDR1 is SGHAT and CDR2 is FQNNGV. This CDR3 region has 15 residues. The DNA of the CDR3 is TGTGCCAGCAGCTTGTGGACTAGCGGGGGAGATACGCAGTATTTT. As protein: CASSLWTSGGDTQYF. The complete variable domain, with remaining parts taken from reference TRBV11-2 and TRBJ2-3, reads EAGVAQSPRYKIIEKRQSVAFWCNPISGHATLYWYQQILGQGPKLLIQFQNNGVVDDSQLPKDRFSAERLKGVDSTLKIQPAKLEDSAVYLCASSLWTSGGDTQYFGPGTRLTVL.

The CDR3 coding sequence is TGTGCCAGCAGTTTATCCCCACTCGGAGCCGCCGAGCAGTACTTC. Its translation is CASSLSPLGAAEQYF. This chain links TRBV27 with TRBJ2-7; D gene unclear. The V and J ends lost 0 bases and 6 bases respectively, with 15 bases between them. CDR1 and CDR2 (germline): MNHEY, SMNVEV (reference sequence). This CDR3 comprises 15 residues.

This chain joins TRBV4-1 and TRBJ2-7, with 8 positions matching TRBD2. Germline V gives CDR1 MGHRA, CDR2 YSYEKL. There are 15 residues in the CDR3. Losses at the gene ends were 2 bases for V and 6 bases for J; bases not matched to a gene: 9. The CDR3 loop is CASSQHPAGAIEQYF. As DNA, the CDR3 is TGCGCCAGCAGCCAACACCCAGCGGGAGCTATCGAGCAGTACTTC.

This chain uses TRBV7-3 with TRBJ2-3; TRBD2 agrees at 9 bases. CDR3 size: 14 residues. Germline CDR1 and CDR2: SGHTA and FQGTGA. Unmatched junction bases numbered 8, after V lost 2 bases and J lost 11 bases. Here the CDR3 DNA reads TGTGCCAGCAGCTTAGAGGGACTAGCTAGTCGGCAGTATTTT. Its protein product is CASSLEGLASRQYF.

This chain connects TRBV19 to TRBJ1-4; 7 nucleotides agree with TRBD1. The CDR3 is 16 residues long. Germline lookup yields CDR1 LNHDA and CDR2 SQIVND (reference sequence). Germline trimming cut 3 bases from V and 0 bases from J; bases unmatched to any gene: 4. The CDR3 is CASSIKGATTNEKLFF. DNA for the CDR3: TGTGCCAGTAGTATTAAGGGGGCCACAACTAATGAAAAACTGTTTTTT.

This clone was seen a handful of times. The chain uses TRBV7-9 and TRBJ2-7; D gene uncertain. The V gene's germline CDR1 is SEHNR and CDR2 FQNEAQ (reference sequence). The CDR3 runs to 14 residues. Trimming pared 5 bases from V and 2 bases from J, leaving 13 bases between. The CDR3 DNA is TGTGCCAGCAGCCTCGATCCTAGGCCCTACGAGCAGTACTTC. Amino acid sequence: CASSLDPRPYEQYF. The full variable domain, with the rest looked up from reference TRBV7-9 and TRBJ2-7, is DTGVSQNPRHKITKRGQNVTFRCDPISEHNRLYWYRQTLGQGPEFLTYFQNEAQLEKSRLLSDRFSAERPKGSFSTLEIQRTEQGDSAMYLCASSLDPRPYEQYFGPGTRLTVT.

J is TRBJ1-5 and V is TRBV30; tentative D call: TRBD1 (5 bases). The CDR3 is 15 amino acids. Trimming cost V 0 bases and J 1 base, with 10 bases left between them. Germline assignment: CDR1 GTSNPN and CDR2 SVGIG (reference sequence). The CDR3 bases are TGTGCCTGGAGTGTGGGGCTCGGAAGCAATCAGCCCCAGCATTTT. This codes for CAWSVGLGSNQPQHF.

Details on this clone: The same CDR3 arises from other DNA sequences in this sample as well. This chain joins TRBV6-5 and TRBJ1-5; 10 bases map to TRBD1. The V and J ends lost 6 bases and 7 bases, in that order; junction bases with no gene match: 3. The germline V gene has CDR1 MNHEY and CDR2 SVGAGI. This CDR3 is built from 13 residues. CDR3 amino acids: CASRDRGGQPQHF. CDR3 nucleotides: TGTGCCAGCAGGGACAGGGGGGGACAGCCCCAGCATTTT.